The clone carrying this T cell receptor (beta chain) was detected ten times or more. The antigen remains unidentified. The sample originates from a study of regulatory T cells in long-lasting Graves disease. CDR3-region Arm-PCR and iRepertoire HTBI primers produced the TCR beta libraries. TCRdb passed the multiplex PCR reads through MiXCR, listing each CDR3 protein once. The sample has roughly 250,000 distinct CDR3 sequences; 15% to 20% are singletons. Study-level points and caveats: The study found persistent patients shared more public clonotypes (2,741) than new patients (over 850).

Regarding time point: newly diagnosed GD, antithyroid drugs for less than 3 months. Making the TCR library involved RNA that had been extracted from PBMCs. A roughly 10-milliliter sample of peripheral blood was drawn into EDTA tubes. The sample was also linked to a second study, of T cells in Graves' hyperthyroidism and ophthalmopathy. Per that paper: Diagnoses were made from clinical symptoms, serum measures (thyroxine and TRAb), thyroid ultrasound and orbital computed tomography. RT-PCR in the first round (using the HTBI primer set) targeted the TCR CDR3.

The TCR was taken from a woman in her 30s with Graves disease. This material consisted of peripheral blood mononuclear cells (PBMCs), taken at new diagnosis, from a patient treated with antithyroid drugs.

The CDR3, as DNA: TGCAGTGCTTTGGTCATACAGTCAGAAGCTTTCTTT. It specifies CSALVIQSEAFF. This chain joins TRBV20-1 and TRBJ1-1; D not resolved. This CDR3 comprises 12 residues. The V end lost 5 bases, the J end lost 8 bases, and 15 bases lay between the germline ends. The V gene's germline CDR1 is DFQATT and CDR2 SNEGSKA (reference sequence).